This T cell receptor beta chain was found in a study of identifying expanded T cells in peripheral blood (dated by TCRdb to between 2018 and 2021). General notes on the study: Technical replicates were generated by sequencing separate aliquots of the same genomic DNA pool, and four replicates were compared pairwise. Beyond this particular receptor, the publication reports: Both the number of clones called differentially abundant and the false-positive rate were significantly reduced by the beta-binomial model across all healthy-donor time intervals. The authors expected biological variance in healthy repertoires might increase further over much longer intervals such as months to years. Across all healthy donors, variance in clone template counts between approximately two-week samples was found to increase significantly with total template count. Between technical replicates the binomial model flagged approximately 1.3 differentially abundant clones, whereas over about two weeks the binomial model flagged about 15 and over roughly 4 weeks approximately 18.

V drops 4 bases and J drops 4 bases, leaving 14 bases in between. According to the germline V gene (reference sequence), CDR1 reads MNHEY and CDR2 reads SMNVEV. From the cysteine through the phenylalanine, the CDR3 covers 16 amino acids. Of all the DNA, just the CDR3 is kept, 48 bases in frame from base 1. With regard to this clone: Its specific antigen is unknown. The sample holds no much larger clone one base away, and base qualities are not on file.

No immune events such as infections were documented for the healthy donors during the collection period. Time-dependent variance in a beta-binomial model of T-cell clone differential abundance was calibrated using healthy-donor blood repertoires as a training cohort. The training cohort comprised approximately ten healthy donors, 3 female and 7 male. On average the donors were about 40 years old, and their ages spanned roughly 29 to 70 years. Whole blood was collected from each healthy donor at three time points spaced approximately 13 days apart and obtained from a commercial supplier. For immunosequencing, genomic DNA was extracted from whole blood that had not been sorted. The immunoSEQ Assay, which uses bias-controlled multiplex PCR amplification of genomic DNA, was used to profile TCRbeta CDR3 regions. Regarding the original processing steps: The absolute abundance of each unique TCRbeta CDR3 region was quantified after sequences were collapsed and filtered. Differential abundance was tested with two models: a binomial (Fisher-equivalent) model and a beta-binomial model that adds time-dependent variance fitted from healthy donors. Any clone with fewer than 5 combined templates was excluded, and a clone was called differentially abundant if its Benjamini-Hochberg FDR was below 0.01. In the beta-binomial model, variance was expressed as a function of the total template count across the two samples, in the form v = (b*log(k)+a)^2. The table was pulled from immuneACCESS by TCRdb, which kept in-frame rearrangements only. Such tables lose some clones; where checked, under half of the loss comes from unresolved V genes, and the rest has no known cause. The V and J calls and clone size are taken from that table; D and trimming were inferred from the DNA. In all, the sample holds 75,000 to 90,000 clones, and around 90% of those were seen once. Roughly 7.7% of the sample comes from the top ten.

This clonotype was sampled from a person aged 18 to 70 in good health. What was sequenced was blood. The rearranged segments are TRBV27 and TRBJ2-6; tentative D gene TRBD1, with 6 bases matching. The DNA reads as follows: TGTGCCAGCAGTTGGAACAGGGCGCCCGGGGCCAACGTCCTGACTTTC. Translated, it gives CASSWNRAPGANVLTF.